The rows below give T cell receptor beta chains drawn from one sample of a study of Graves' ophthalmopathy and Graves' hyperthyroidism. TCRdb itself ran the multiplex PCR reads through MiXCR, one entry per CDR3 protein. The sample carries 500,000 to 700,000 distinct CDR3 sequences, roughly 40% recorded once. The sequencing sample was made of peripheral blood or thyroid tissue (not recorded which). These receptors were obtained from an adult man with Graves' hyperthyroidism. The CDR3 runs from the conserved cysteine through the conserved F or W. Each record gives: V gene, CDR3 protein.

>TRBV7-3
CASSLSGSPNEKLFF
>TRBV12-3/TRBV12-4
CASTLGQVNTEAFF
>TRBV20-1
CSASRGLAGTDTQYF
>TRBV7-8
CASSPELNYGYTF
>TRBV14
CASSGGYTEAFF
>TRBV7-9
CASSQPNAGLEQYF
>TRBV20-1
CSASMDNSGNTIYF
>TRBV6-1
CASSERPSGRGSYEQYF
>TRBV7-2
CASSDAPGLAGDEQFF
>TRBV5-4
CASSLVGDSYEQYF
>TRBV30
CAWGLAGGYEQYF
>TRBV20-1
CSARDGLTVITGELFF
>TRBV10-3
CAISEGQGWNTEAFF
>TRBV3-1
CASSQGGTANYGYTF
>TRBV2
CASRGVSGLSSYEQYF
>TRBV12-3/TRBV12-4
CASSFGVSGANVLTF
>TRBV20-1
CSPTSGYTDTQYF